One and the same sample provided the 8 T cell receptor beta chains below, sequenced in a study of blood T cell repertoires in COVID-19. Libraries were prepared by immunoSEQ multiplex PCR; TCRdb keeps only in-frame clonotypes and omits some of them. The table lists about 81,000 clones, roughly 86% of them singletons, with less than 8.5% in the top ten. The sequencing sample was made of peripheral blood. The receptors here all came from a human donor in a cohort sampled during active COVID-19.

The chain is built from TRBV4-3 and TRBJ1-2; possibly TRBD1 for D (5 bases). Germline CDR1 and CDR2: LGHNA and YSLEER. V was pared by 2 bases and J by 8 bases, with 12 bases between. CDR3 length: 13 residues. The CDR3 DNA follows: TGCGCCAGCAGCCAAACGACAGCCCAGGGCTACACCTTC. It yields the protein CASSQTTAQGYTF.

The V call is TRBV7-3, the J call TRBJ2-1; 12 bases fit TRBD2. The CDR3 has 16 residues. J lost 7 bases, V lost 3 bases, and 7 bases had no gene match. Germline loops: CDR1 SGHTA, CDR2 FQGTGA. CDR3 nucleotide sequence: TGTGCCAGCAGCTTCACTAGCGGGGGGCCCCCAAATGAGCAGTTCTTC. Translated, it gives CASSFTSGGPPNEQFF.

V and J are TRBV6-5 and TRBJ1-6; the match to TRBD1 covers 7 bases. The CDR3 contains 16 residues. The V gene end was trimmed by 2 bases and the J gene end by 3 bases; junction bases not matched to a gene: 4. Per germline, CDR1 MNHEY and CDR2 SVGAGI. CDR3 sequence (DNA): TGTGCCAGCAGTTACGAAGGGGGCGGCTATAATTCACCCCTCCACTTT. Translating gives CASSYEGGGYNSPLHF.

This clone has only a few counts. The chain has TRBV5-6 and TRBJ1-2; D not resolved. Germline V gene data show CDR1 as SGHDT and CDR2 as YYEEEE. V shed 1 base and J shed 4 bases, with 11 bases lying between them. The CDR3 has 14 residues. CDR3 protein: CASSLSRTSYGYTF. CDR3 coding DNA: TGTGCCAGCAGCTTGTCGAGGACTAGCTATGGCTACACCTTC.

The chain joins TRBV2 to TRBJ2-7; 10 bases line up with TRBD1. The CDR3 is 14 residues long. The germline CDR1 and CDR2 sequences are SNHLY and FYNNEI. V was clipped by 4 bases and J by 5 bases; unmatched bases: 5. The CDR3 DNA is TGTGCCAGCAGTGGATCCGGGACAGGGGACGAGCAGTACTTC. Amino acids: CASSGSGTGDEQYF.

CDR3 sequence reads: CATSRDIETQYF. The CDR3, as DNA: TGTGCCACCAGCAGAGATATAGAGACCCAGTACTTC. The chain recombines TRBV15 with TRBJ2-5, with D unclear. V shed 0 bases and J shed 4 bases, with 3 bases lying between them. Germline V gives CDR1 LNHNV, CDR2 YYDKDF (reference sequence). The CDR3 sequence is 12 residues long. The full variable domain, in which reference TRBV15 and TRBJ2-5 provide the parts outside the CDR3, is DAMVIQNPRYQVTQFGKPVTLSCSQTLNHNVMYWYQQKSSQAPKLLFHYYDKDFNNEADTPDNFQSRRPNTSFCFLDIRSPGLGDTAMYLCATSRDIETQYFGPGTRLLVL.

The chain combines TRBV30 with TRBJ2-1; 10 nucleotides align to TRBD2. The CDR3 has 12 amino acids. The V gene end was trimmed by 0 bases and the J gene end by 14 bases; junction bases not matched to a gene: 4. The germline V gene encodes CDR1 GTSNPN and CDR2 SVGIG (reference sequence). The CDR3 nucleotides read TGTGCCTGGAGTGTAATCGGGACTAGCGAGTTCTTC. It translates to CAWSVIGTSEFF.

Here the CDR3 reads CSASIRDEQFF. In DNA, the CDR3 is TGCAGTGCTAGTATCCGGGATGAGCAGTTCTTC. The chain employs TRBV20-1 and TRBJ2-1; D not certain. With 3 bases removed from V and 8 bases from J, the gap between germline ends came to 8 bases. There are 11 residues in the CDR3. Germline loops: CDR1 DFQATT, CDR2 SNEGSKA (reference sequence).